This entry features one T cell receptor (beta chain) sequence. Its antigen is currently not known. Base qualities were left out, and no much larger clone turns up one base away. This specimen comes from a study of yellow fever vaccine responses in identical twins (dated by TCRdb to the late 2010s). At the level of the whole study: Focusing on identical twins, the study followed the T cell clones that responded to the vaccine, and did so with precision.

Broader findings and caveats from the paper: The authors reported that the T cell response to vaccination in identical twins appeared partly convergent and partly personalized.

Library preparation used RT-PCR. The sequencer was an Illumina HiSeq 2500. TCRdb took the public reads, trimmed them with fastp at Q25, ran MiXCR for clone calling and kept in-frame beta chains. Every distinct CDR3 protein forms one entry, paired with its most common genes and DNA. In all, the sample holds 1,500 to 2,000 distinct CDR3 sequences, and less than 85% of those were seen once. The ten top clones hold roughly 27% of the sample. CDR1 and CDR2 are read off the germline V gene (reference sequence) as LNHNV and YYDKDF. V is cut back by 1 base and J by 7 bases, with 4 bases in the junction unmatched. Including cysteine and phenylalanine, the CDR3 has 14 amino acids. Just CDR3 DNA is preserved here, 42 bases in frame from base 1.

The sample here was T cells from blood (PBMCs), unsorted or a sorted subset (not recorded which), taken before or after yellow fever vaccination (not recorded which). The V and J segments used are TRBV15 and TRBJ1-2, and TRBD1 aligns with 9 junction nucleotides. This clonotype originated in a female donor who received the yellow fever vaccine. The CDR3 corresponds to CATSRGTGVRGYTF. The DNA sequence is as follows: TGTGCCACCAGCAGAGGGACAGGGGTGCGTGGCTACACCTTC.